This T cell receptor (beta chain) was captured by sequencing in a study of Ad26.COV2.S vaccination and SARS-CoV-2 variants. General study results and limits: Ad26.COV2.S recipients had broader spike-specific TCRs (P = 0.0014). People who got the vaccine or the placebo had similar non-spike TCR breadth. The breadth of spike-specific CD8+ and CD4+ T cell responses after vaccination was reportedly substantial.

Repertoires were generated with immunoSEQ multiplex PCR, while TCRdb's copy carries only in-frame clones and drops some. The profile shows over 110,000 clones, just over 85% of them singletons. The CDR3 loop spans 12 amino acids. Germline values: CDR1 MNHEY, CDR2 SMNVEV (reference sequence). The ends were cut back, 8 bases at V and 1 base at J, with 9 bases in the middle. As for this clone: The antigen is not known.

The TCR was taken from a human donor who had recovered from COVID-19. The V gene is TRBV27, the J gene TRBJ2-7, with TRBD1 as a possible D gene (5 bases). This specimen was peripheral blood, taken after recovery from COVID-19. The CDR3, as DNA: TGTGCCAGCCAGGGCTTATCCTACGAGCAGTACTTC. Amino acids: CASQGLSYEQYF.